This T cell receptor beta chain was sequenced for a study of regulatory T cells in long-lasting Graves disease listed by TCRdb under 2021. Regarding the study in general: Antithyroid drugs had been taken for less than 3 months by newly diagnosed Graves' disease patients. The study was registered as a clinical trial and conducted in China. A total of about 35 samples underwent TCR sequencing: 13 from persistent and some 20 from newly diagnosed Graves' disease patients. This study used TCR sequencing and RNA sequencing of peripheral blood to compare persistent Graves' disease patients against newly diagnosed Graves' disease patients.

A word on this clonotype: Its recognized antigen is unknown. The sample holds no much larger clone one base away, and base qualities are not on file.

V is cut back by 0 bases and J by 2 bases, with 8 bases in the junction unmatched. The germline V gene supplies CDR1 SGHVS and CDR2 FQNEAQ. The CDR3 holds 18 amino acids from the cysteine to the phenylalanine. The sequence is cut down to CDR3 DNA, 54 bases in frame from base 1. Overall study results and their limits: Sequencing and analysis were restricted to the TCR beta chain. Lower TCR Shannon entropy and fewer highly expanded clones were observed in persistent Graves' disease patients than in newly diagnosed patients, which suggested clonal expansion. The authors acknowledged the small sample size as a limitation that may reduce accuracy. Because the primary lesion, thyroid tissue, could not be accessed, the study looked at peripheral blood alone. TRBV28, TRBJ1-2 and TRBJ2-5 were preferentially used in persistent disease, while TRBV20-1 and TRBJ2-1 were favored in newly diagnosed disease. Patients with persistent disease shared more public clonotypes (around 2,500) than newly diagnosed patients did (around 1,000).

This sample's time point label indicates: newly diagnosed GD, antithyroid drugs for less than 3 months. For both TCR sequencing and RNA sequencing, RNA was extracted from PBMCs in TRIzol. The diagnosis of Graves' disease was made according to American Thyroid Association guidelines. Recruitment of patients was carried out at an endocrinology department in Xi'an, China. Each patient gave about 9.1 milliliters of peripheral blood, collected in an EDTA anticoagulant tube. Ficoll Paque Plus density gradient separation was used to isolate PBMCs, and no further T cell sorting was performed. RNA quality was checked with an Agilent 2100 Bioanalyzer and agarose gel, and concentration with a NanoDrop 2000. Libraries were made using multiplex PCR. The reads were generated on an Illumina HiSeq 4000. To build TCR beta libraries, CDR3 regions were amplified by Arm-PCR using iRepertoire HTBI primers. PCR products were gel purified before sequencing. Concerning the study's data processing: Gene usage analysis of CDR3 amino acid clonotypes relied on the 60 or so TRBV and fewer than 15 TRBJ segments identified across samples. COPE and FqMerger were used to merge filtered high-quality paired reads into contigs. Contigs were aligned with BLAST to IMGT TRBV, TRBD and TRBJ reference genes, and CDR3 was defined per IMGT. Highly expanded clones were defined as clonotypes with a frequency above 0.1%. Repertoire diversity was measured by Shannon entropy, and V-J evenness by the Gini coefficient. Clonotypes shared by more than one individual were considered public. Starting from the raw public reads, TCRdb applied fastp trimming at Q25, assembled clones with MiXCR and retained in-frame beta chains. For every CDR3 protein sequence, its rows merge into one entry that carries the most common genes and DNA. The V and J calls come from TCRdb's annotation, not from the publication. For this sample there are roughly 420,000 distinct CDR3 sequences; less than 15% appear just once. The ten largest clones add up to roughly 18% of the sample.

The sample was also reused in another study, on T cells in Graves' hyperthyroidism and ophthalmopathy. That second publication adds: Graves' hyperthyroidism was defined as stable when no progression to ophthalmopathy occurred over 18 months of follow-up. Hyperthyroidism patients were newly diagnosed, with disease duration under 2 months, and aged 18 to 65 years. The study excluded patients with uncontrolled infections, other autoimmune diseases, pregnancy or lactation. Diagnoses were based on clinical symptoms, serum thyroxine and TRAb, thyroid ultrasound and orbital computed tomography. The first round of RT-PCR for the TCR CDR3 was performed with the HTBI primer set and the Qiagen OneStep RT-PCR kit. Most expanded thyroid clonotypes (frequency above 0.001) were also detected in blood, suggesting blood repertoires may reflect thyroid immune responses. A model built on a 13 V-J signature distinguished ophthalmopathy from stable hyperthyroidism, reaching roughly 88% sensitivity and around 81% specificity in cross-validation and 80%/75% in testing. In validation, the model predicted progression to ophthalmopathy with around 71% sensitivity and around 72% specificity, a median of 6.5 months before onset. A discovery cohort of 95 to 100 patients, about 43 with Graves' ophthalmopathy and fewer than 65 with stable Graves' hyperthyroidism, was used to find distinguishing TCR V-J signatures. Whether ophthalmopathy could be predicted prospectively was tested in an independent validation cohort made up of 18 to 20 hyperthyroidism patients plus 17 patients who later progressed to ophthalmopathy. The approximately 90 discovery patients were divided at random into training and test sets in a 7:3 ratio. In addition, the study compared T-cell repertoires in thyroid tissue and in blood from roughly six Graves' hyperthyroidism patients. Once sampling was done, hyperthyroidism patients were given methimazole at a starting dose of 30 mg daily, whereas ophthalmopathy patients were given high-dose intravenous methylprednisolone. A second multiplex PCR round built the libraries, followed by size selection and purification. Sequencing of the libraries was done on an Illumina HiSeq2000 using paired-end 100 bp reads. Raw data were processed with SOAPnuke, discarding reads with adapters, uncalled bases, mean Phred below 15, or no exact constant-primer or identifier match. COPE v1.2.5 was used to merge the high-quality paired reads, and each unique nucleotide sequence was defined as a clonotype. Clonotypes were aligned to IMGT TRBV, TRBD and TRBJ reference segments using MiTCR v1.1. The analysis was restricted to V-J combinations with a frequency above 0.0001, which together covered 99.2% of the repertoires. The TCS score was defined as F50 (clonal expansion) divided by E x V (chaos), with BLOSUM62-based TCRdist calculated between CDR3 peptides within each V-J. Welch's t-statistics and random forest reduced several hundred V-J features to 10 to 15, which were used in a naive Bayes classifier (R e1071). No statistical method was used to set the sample size in advance, and investigators knew the group allocation. The paper reports TCR Vbeta CDR3 sequencing of more than 120 peripheral blood samples: under 45 ophthalmopathy, fewer than 85 hyperthyroidism and around 17 progressor patients.

The clonotype originates from a woman between 45 and 60 years old with Graves disease. Donor details come from another sample of the same person, matched by shared clones. The rearranged segments are TRBV7-8 and TRBJ2-3, with 10 bases matching TRBD2. The material sequenced was peripheral blood mononuclear cells (PBMCs), taken at new diagnosis, from a patient treated with antithyroid drugs. The CDR3 region reads CASSLARTSGGITDTQYF. The nucleotide sequence reads TGTGCCAGCAGCTTAGCGCGGACTAGCGGAGGGATCACAGATACGCAGTATTTT.